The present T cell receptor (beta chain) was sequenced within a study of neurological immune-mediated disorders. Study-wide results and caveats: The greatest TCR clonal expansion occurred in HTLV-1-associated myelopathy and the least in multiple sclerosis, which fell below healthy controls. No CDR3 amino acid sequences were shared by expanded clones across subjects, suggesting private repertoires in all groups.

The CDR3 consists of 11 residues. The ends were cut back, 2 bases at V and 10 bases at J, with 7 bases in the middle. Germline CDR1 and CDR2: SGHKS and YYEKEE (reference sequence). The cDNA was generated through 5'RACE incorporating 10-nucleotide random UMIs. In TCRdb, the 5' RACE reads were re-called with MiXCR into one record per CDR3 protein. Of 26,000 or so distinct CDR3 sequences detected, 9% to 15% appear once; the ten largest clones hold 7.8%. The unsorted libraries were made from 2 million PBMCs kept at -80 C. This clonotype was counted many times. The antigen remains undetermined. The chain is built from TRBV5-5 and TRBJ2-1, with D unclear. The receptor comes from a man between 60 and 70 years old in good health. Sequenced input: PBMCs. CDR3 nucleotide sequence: TGTGCCAGCAGCTTTCTAGACGAGCAGTTCTTC. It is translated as CASSFLDEQFF.